Each of the 10 T cell receptor beta chains below was sequenced from the same sample in a study of T cells in Graves' hyperthyroidism and ophthalmopathy (dated by TCRdb to between 2017 and 2020). The library relied on multiplex PCR. The sample was run on an Illumina HiSeq 2000. The TCR beta CDR3 regions were amplified from the RNA transcripts. The first round of RT-PCR for the TCR CDR3 was performed with the HTBI primer set and the Qiagen OneStep RT-PCR kit. TCRdb itself trimmed the public reads at Q25 with fastp, ran MiXCR and retained productive beta chains. Each record represents a unique CDR3 protein, reported with the most common genes and DNA among its rows. The sample includes roughly 420,000 distinct CDR3 sequences, with about an eighth observed a single time. Together, the top ten hold 5.3% of the sample. Sequences were obtained from blood. The receptors shown here come from a woman between 18 and 29 years old with Graves' hyperthyroidism.

On this clonotype itself: This may arise from a read error, as a much more abundant clone is one base away. The V call is TRBV6-1, the J call TRBJ2-1, with TRBD2 matching over 7 bases. The V gene's germline CDR1 is MNHNS and CDR2 SASEGT. Unmatched junction bases numbered 14, after V lost 5 bases and J lost 7 bases. The length of the CDR3 is 16 residues. CDR3 region: CASSRTSEVLWNEQFF. CDR3 nucleotides: TGTGCCAGCAGTAGAACTAGCGAGGTTTTATGGAATGAGCAGTTCTTC.

This clonotype has a count of ten or more. V and J are TRBV11-3 and TRBJ2-2; D might be TRBD1 (6 bases). CDR3 length: 14 residues. CDR1 SGHNT and CDR2 YENEEA come from the germline V gene. V lost 0 bases, J lost 8 bases, and 10 bases lay in between. The CDR3 region has the DNA TGTGCCAGCAGCTTAGAGACAGGTCCAGGGGAGCTGTTTTTT. It codes for CASSLETGPGELFF.

The chain couples TRBV11-2 to TRBJ1-5, with D possibly TRBD1 on 5 matching bases. Germline V gene sequence: CDR1 SGHAT, CDR2 FQNNGV. The CDR3 is 15 amino acids. Trimming took 5 bases from V and 0 from J, leaving 11 bases between them. The CDR3, as DNA: TGTGCCAGCAGCGGGGGGGGGGGTAGCAATCAGCCCCAGCATTTT. This gives the protein CASSGGGGSNQPQHF.

This clonotype has a count of ten or more. The chain employs TRBV7-9 and TRBJ2-5; 15 nucleotides agree with TRBD2. With 4 bases clipped from V and 4 bases from J, the junction kept 4 bases outside the gene matches. Germline CDR1 is SEHNR and CDR2 is FQNEAQ (reference sequence). There are 16 residues in the CDR3. CDR3 sequence: CASSWPGLAGGETQYF. The CDR3 DNA reads as TGTGCCAGCAGCTGGCCGGGACTAGCGGGAGGAGAGACCCAGTACTTC.

In its sample, this clonotype was seen a few times. The chain employs TRBV15 and TRBJ2-3, with D possibly being TRBD1 or TRBD2 (5 bases each). Trimming pared 4 bases from V and 14 bases from J, leaving 25 bases between. The germline V gene has CDR1 LNHNV and CDR2 YYDKDF (reference sequence). This CDR3 is built from 15 residues. The CDR3 loop reads CATSTFWDGRFRGYF. Here the CDR3 DNA reads TGTGCCACCAGCACCTTCTGGGACGGACGTTTCCGAGGGTATTTT.

This clonotype occurred many times. The genes are TRBV30 and TRBJ1-1; D not resolved. The germline V and J ends were trimmed by 4 bases and 7 bases, with 10 bases remaining between them. The germline V gene has CDR1 GTSNPN and CDR2 SVGIG (reference sequence). This CDR3 region has 11 residues. This CDR3 is CAWMTIGEAFF. CDR3 in DNA: TGTGCCTGGATGACCATAGGTGAAGCTTTCTTT.

A few counts support this clonotype. Germline is not matched at one junction end, which may reflect a read error. The chain recombines TRBV12-3 or TRBV12-4 with TRBJ1-2, with 8 bases aligning to TRBD1. CDR3 size: 14 residues. The CDR3 is CVSSRTGSGYGYTF. The CDR3 DNA is TGTGTCAGCAGTCGGACAGGGAGTGGCTATGGCTACACCTTC.

Ten or more counts support this clonotype. This sequence joins TRBV11-2 and TRBJ2-1, with 11 bases matching TRBD2. Per the germline V gene, CDR1 is SGHAT and CDR2 is FQNNGV. Germline trimming cut 0 bases from V and 5 bases from J; bases unmatched to any gene: 9. The CDR3 totals 18 residues. The CDR3 sequence is CASSLDPPGLAGDNEQFF. The DNA for the CDR3 is TGTGCCAGCAGCTTAGATCCACCCGGACTAGCGGGCGACAATGAGCAGTTCTTC.

The chain employs TRBV12-3 or TRBV12-4 and TRBJ1-5; no firm D call. Trimming cost V 1 base and J 9 bases, with 16 bases left between them. The CDR3 has 15 residues. CDR3 sequence reads: CASSLEMGLPRPQHF. CDR3 DNA sequence: TGTGCCAGCAGTTTAGAAATGGGCCTACCTCGGCCCCAGCATTTT.

This clonotype was seen ten or more times. As DNA, the CDR3 is TGTGCCAGCAGCTTAGGGGGTAGCTCTGGGGCCAACGTCCTGACTTTC. Translating gives CASSLGGSSGANVLTF. The chain employs TRBV7-3 and TRBJ2-6; D is perhaps TRBD1 or TRBD2 (5 bases each). CDR1 is SGHTA, CDR2 FQGTGA, per germline. Deletions cut 2 bases from V and 0 bases from J, with 8 bases between. The CDR3 runs to 16 residues.